The rows below give T cell receptor beta chains drawn from one sample of a study of HIV-infected patients and healthy controls. TCRdb itself ran the 5' RACE reads through MiXCR, one entry per CDR3 protein. The sample shows tens of thousands of distinct CDR3 sequences, about 15% of them seen only once. The material sequenced was CD4+ T cells from blood. The receptors derive from a human donor in good health. Both conserved end residues are part of each CDR3. The order of the fields is D gene, V gene, clone size, J gene, CDR3 protein, CDR3 DNA. D genes are given only for firm matches. Size is omitted from some rows. Given values are once, few, many or a class for expanded clones.

d_call: .; v_call: TRBV7-9; clone_size: once; j_call: TRBJ1-2; cdr3_aa: CASVLTGPTNYGYTF; cdr3_nt: TGTGCCAGCGTGCTTACAGGCCCGACTAACTATGGCTACACCTTC
d_call: .; v_call: TRBV2; clone_size: .; j_call: TRBJ1-5; cdr3_aa: CASRATSPNQPQHF; cdr3_nt: TGTGCCAGCAGAGCGACATCTCCGAATCAGCCCCAGCATTTT
d_call: TRBD1; v_call: TRBV9; clone_size: many; j_call: TRBJ1-1; cdr3_aa: CASSGRQGAWTEAFF; cdr3_nt: TGTGCCAGCAGCGGAAGACAGGGGGCATGGACTGAAGCTTTCTTT
d_call: .; v_call: TRBV18; clone_size: .; j_call: TRBJ2-6; cdr3_aa: CASSPRSRSSGANVLTF; cdr3_nt: TGTGCCAGCTCACCACGGTCCAGGAGCTCTGGGGCCAACGTCCTGACTTTC
d_call: TRBD1; v_call: TRBV6-2/TRBV6-3; clone_size: .; j_call: TRBJ2-3; cdr3_aa: CASKTGGADTQYF; cdr3_nt: TGTGCCAGCAAGACAGGGGGCGCGGATACGCAGTATTTT
d_call: .; v_call: TRBV30; clone_size: few; j_call: TRBJ2-2; cdr3_aa: CAWRVLGTGELFF; cdr3_nt: TGTGCCTGGAGGGTATTGGGCACCGGGGAGCTGTTTTTT
d_call: .; v_call: TRBV12-3/TRBV12-4; clone_size: few; j_call: TRBJ1-5; cdr3_aa: CASSAGASNQPQHF; cdr3_nt: TGTGCCAGCAGTGCAGGGGCCAGCAATCAGCCCCAGCATTTT
d_call: .; v_call: TRBV2; clone_size: .; j_call: TRBJ1-2; cdr3_aa: CASSVLTAHGYTF; cdr3_nt: TGTGCCAGCAGTGTGTTGACAGCCCATGGCTACACCTTC
d_call: TRBD2; v_call: TRBV6-1; clone_size: .; j_call: TRBJ2-1; cdr3_aa: CASSATGLAVYNEQFF; cdr3_nt: TGTGCCAGCAGTGCAACTGGACTAGCGGTCTACAATGAGCAGTTCTTC
d_call: TRBD1; v_call: TRBV25-1; clone_size: .; j_call: TRBJ1-2; cdr3_aa: CASSELGTVTNYGYTF; cdr3_nt: TGTGCCAGCAGTGAATTGGGGACAGTGACTAACTATGGCTACACCTTC
d_call: TRBD1; v_call: TRBV20-1; clone_size: few; j_call: TRBJ2-7; cdr3_aa: CSAGPNPNKNRGQRYEQYF; cdr3_nt: TGCAGTGCTGGACCCAACCCCAATAAAAACAGGGGGCAGCGCTACGAGCAGTACTTC
d_call: TRBD1; v_call: TRBV27; clone_size: .; j_call: TRBJ2-7; cdr3_aa: CASRTRTGSGAEQYF; cdr3_nt: TGTGCCAGCCGGACGCGGACAGGGAGTGGAGCGGAGCAGTACTTC
d_call: TRBD1; v_call: TRBV6-2/TRBV6-3; clone_size: few; j_call: TRBJ1-2; cdr3_aa: CASSLTGGANYGYTF; cdr3_nt: TGTGCCAGCAGTCTCACAGGGGGCGCAAACTATGGCTACACCTTC
d_call: TRBD1; v_call: TRBV5-1; clone_size: .; j_call: TRBJ1-6; cdr3_aa: CASSSGTGGVSPLHF; cdr3_nt: TGCGCCAGCAGCTCCGGGACAGGGGGCGTTTCACCCCTCCACTTT
d_call: .; v_call: TRBV6-6; clone_size: .; j_call: TRBJ1-3; cdr3_aa: CASSSHLGQPNSGNTIYF; cdr3_nt: TGTGCCAGCAGTTCCCACCTTGGACAGCCTAACTCTGGAAACACCATATATTTT
d_call: TRBD2; v_call: TRBV6-2/TRBV6-3; clone_size: .; j_call: TRBJ2-3; cdr3_aa: CASSYQRFSGSTDTQYF; cdr3_nt: TGTGCCAGCAGTTACCAGCGATTTAGCGGGAGCACAGATACGCAGTATTTT
d_call: .; v_call: TRBV2; clone_size: .; j_call: TRBJ1-5; cdr3_aa: CASRFRGHQPQHF; cdr3_nt: TGTGCCAGCCGTTTCCGGGGCCATCAGCCCCAGCATTTT
d_call: .; v_call: TRBV5-5; clone_size: .; j_call: TRBJ2-1; cdr3_aa: CASSFPSGTPPKMPLGWQFF; cdr3_nt: TGTGCCAGCAGCTTCCCTTCCGGGACCCCCCCTAAGATGCCGCTGGGTTGGCAGTTCTTC
d_call: .; v_call: TRBV18; clone_size: .; j_call: TRBJ1-1; cdr3_aa: CASTTDSKNTEAFF; cdr3_nt: TGTGCCAGCACAACGGACAGTAAGAACACTGAAGCTTTCTTT
d_call: .; v_call: TRBV5-1; clone_size: few; j_call: TRBJ1-1; cdr3_aa: CASSLGDGNTEAFF; cdr3_nt: TGCGCCAGCAGCTTGGGTGATGGGAACACTGAAGCTTTCTTT
d_call: TRBD2; v_call: TRBV12-3/TRBV12-4; clone_size: many; j_call: TRBJ2-3; cdr3_aa: CASRFRGGLTDTQYF; cdr3_nt: TGTGCCAGCAGATTCCGGGGGGGACTCACAGATACGCAGTATTTT
d_call: TRBD1; v_call: TRBV7-2; clone_size: .; j_call: TRBJ1-1; cdr3_aa: CASSSTGLAFF; cdr3_nt: TGTGCCAGCAGCTCGACAGGGCTGGCTTTCTTT
d_call: .; v_call: TRBV13; clone_size: .; j_call: TRBJ1-4; cdr3_aa: CASSYRGATNEKLFF; cdr3_nt: TGTGCCAGCAGCTACCGCGGTGCAACTAATGAAAAACTGTTTTTT
d_call: .; v_call: TRBV5-6; clone_size: once; j_call: TRBJ2-7; cdr3_aa: CASGDRSGTKRYEQYF; cdr3_nt: TGTGCCAGCGGCGATAGGTCCGGGACAAAACGCTACGAGCAGTACTTC
d_call: TRBD2; v_call: TRBV6-1; clone_size: few; j_call: TRBJ2-5; cdr3_aa: CASAETSKETQYF; cdr3_nt: TGTGCCAGCGCCGAGACTAGCAAAGAGACCCAGTACTTC
d_call: .; v_call: TRBV28; clone_size: many; j_call: TRBJ2-3; cdr3_aa: CASSSGVTGSDTQYF; cdr3_nt: TGTGCCAGCAGTTCTGGTGTAACAGGGTCAGATACGCAGTATTTT
d_call: .; v_call: TRBV10-3; clone_size: many; j_call: TRBJ2-3; cdr3_aa: CAISGWHGASTDTQYF; cdr3_nt: TGTGCCATCAGTGGTTGGCACGGGGCTAGCACAGATACGCAGTATTTT